One T cell receptor (beta chain) is described in this entry. The antigen remains unidentified. This record belongs to a study of identical twins' blood T cells. Study observations and caveats: Environmental influences on twin similarity could not be excluded. Abundant TCRbeta CDR3s overlapped more between twins than with unrelated donors.

Authors' methods: Each donor had about 90,000 to nearly 500,000 clonotypes. TCRdb re-analysed the 5' RACE reads in MiXCR, keeping a single row per CDR3 protein. None of the V and J calls come from the authors' own analysis; TCRdb made them. The table lists fewer than 450,000 distinct CDR3 sequences, roughly 27% of them singletons. V was shortened by 6 bases and J by 5 bases, with 11 bases between the two germline ends. The CDR3 spans 13 residues. This clonotype was sampled from a woman aged 18-49 years in good health. Sequences were obtained from PBMCs. The rearrangement uses TRBV12-3 or TRBV12-4 and TRBJ2-1; no reliable D call. CDR3 DNA sequence: TGTGCCAGCAGCCCGACTTCAGACAATGAGCAGTTCTTC. Its translation: CASSPTSDNEQFF.